The rows below give T cell receptor beta chains drawn from one sample of a study of vaccination and CD4 T cells after COVID-19. These receptors lack a known antigen. TCRdb re-derived calls from the PCR reads in MiXCR, one entry per CDR3 protein. Of 15,000 or so distinct CDR3 sequences in the sample, approximately 50% were seen once. The sample was CD4+ T cells from blood, cultured in vitro, taken before SARS-CoV-2 vaccination. These receptors all come from a human donor who received a COVID-19 vaccine. Each CDR3 is given with its conserved first and last residue. Fields, in order: J gene, clone size, D gene, V gene, CDR3 protein, CDR3 DNA. A D gene is named only where the DNA matches it firmly. The listing skips clone size in some rows; elsewhere it reads once, few, many or a size class.

>TRBJ1-5|medium-sized|TRBD1|TRBV6-4
CASSDSYLRDRDSNQPQHF
TGTGCCAGCAGTGACTCATACCTCCGGGACAGGGACAGCAATCAGCCCCAGCATTTT
>TRBJ1-1|-|-|TRBV20-1
CSASLGVNEAFF
TGCAGTGCTAGTTTGGGTGTCAATGAAGCTTTCTTT
>TRBJ2-7|-|TRBD1|TRBV11-3
CASSWTGTRPYEQYF
TGTGCCAGCAGCTGGACAGGAACCCGACCCTACGAGCAGTACTTC
>TRBJ1-3|-|-|TRBV7-9
CASSLSVAGNTIYF
TGTGCCAGCAGCTTATCAGTGGCTGGAAACACCATATATTTT
>TRBJ2-7|few|TRBD1|TRBV20-1
CSAGTGISYEQYF
TGCAGTGCAGGGACAGGGATTTCCTACGAGCAGTACTTC
>TRBJ2-6|-|TRBD1|TRBV19
CASSRRQGFSGANVLTF
TGTGCCAGTAGTAGAAGACAGGGTTTCTCTGGGGCCAACGTCCTGACTTTC
>TRBJ2-7|-|TRBD2|TRBV7-6
CASSLRQGGRQSYEQYF
TGTGCCAGCAGCTTGAGGCAGGGAGGGAGACAATCCTACGAGCAGTACTTC
>TRBJ2-7|-|TRBD1|TRBV6-5
CASSFATGGSYEQYF
TGTGCCAGCAGTTTCGCTACAGGGGGCTCCTACGAGCAGTACTTC
>TRBJ2-7|few|-|TRBV6-1
CASSKPGTSPREQYF
TGTGCCAGCAGTAAACCTGGGACGTCTCCCCGCGAGCAGTACTTC
>TRBJ2-1|-|-|TRBV27
CASSSPIGDILGMDNEQFF
TGTGCCAGCAGTTCGCCGATTGGGGACATTCTAGGAATGGACAATGAGCAGTTCTTC
>TRBJ1-1|-|TRBD1|TRBV2
CARDRGRAEAFF
TGTGCCAGAGACAGGGGCCGGGCTGAAGCTTTCTTT
>TRBJ2-3|few|TRBD1|TRBV10-1
CASSESRTGDGTDTQYF
TGCGCCAGCAGTGAGTCTAGGACAGGGGATGGCACAGATACGCAGTATTTT
>TRBJ1-1|-|-|TRBV7-9
CASSFGARGDTEAFF
TGTGCCAGCAGCTTCGGGGCTAGGGGGGACACTGAAGCTTTCTTT
>TRBJ1-2|-|TRBD1|TRBV25-1
CASSVRGTGGSSYTF
TGTGCCAGCAGTGTTAGGGGGACAGGGGGCTCCAGTTACACCTTC
>TRBJ2-7|-|TRBD2|TRBV20-1
CSARDRLAGAWEQYF
TGCAGTGCTAGAGATAGACTAGCGGGGGCTTGGGAGCAGTACTTC
>TRBJ2-3|few|TRBD2|TRBV7-9
CASSLLAGVEDTQYF
TGTGCCAGCAGCTTACTAGCGGGGGTTGAAGATACGCAGTATTTT
>TRBJ2-7|-|TRBD2|TRBV10-1
CASSRSQAGEQYF
TGCGCCAGCAGTAGGAGCCAAGCGGGGGAGCAGTACTTC
>TRBJ1-5|-|TRBD1|TRBV24-1
CATSDHRGRSNQPQHF
TGTGCCACCAGTGACCACAGGGGACGGAGCAATCAGCCCCAGCATTTT
>TRBJ1-1|few|TRBD1|TRBV9
CASSLTTGTGSSRNTEAFF
TGTGCCAGCAGCTTGACGACTGGGACAGGGTCGTCCCGGAACACTGAAGCTTTCTTT
>TRBJ2-1|-|TRBD1|TRBV18
CASSQRQGAIEQFF
TGTGCCAGCTCACAGCGACAGGGGGCAATTGAGCAGTTCTTC
>TRBJ2-5|-|TRBD1|TRBV19
CASSIRTGQETQYF
TGTGCCAGTAGTATAAGGACAGGGCAAGAGACCCAGTACTTC
>TRBJ2-4|-|-|TRBV11-1
CASSLGVGSGGNIQYF
TGTGCCAGCAGCTTAGGGGTGGGATCGGGCGGAAACATTCAGTACTTC
>TRBJ1-6|few|TRBD1|TRBV20-1
CSAKPGQGDSPLHF
TGCAGTGCTAAACCGGGACAGGGGGATTCACCCCTCCACTTT
>TRBJ1-2|-|-|TRBV29-1
CSVTAGPGGYTF
TGCAGCGTAACGGCCGGACCGGGTGGCTACACCTTC
>TRBJ2-1|-|-|TRBV7-8
CASSPDRIVGNEQFF
TGTGCCAGCAGCCCTGACAGGATAGTGGGCAATGAGCAGTTCTTC
>TRBJ2-2|-|-|TRBV20-1
CSARAAANTGELFF
TGCAGTGCTAGAGCAGCGGCGAACACCGGGGAGCTGTTTTTT
>TRBJ1-1|-|-|TRBV12-2
CASRFRQGKEAFF
TGTGCAAGTCGCTTTAGACAGGGGAAGGAAGCTTTCTTT
>TRBJ2-5|-|-|TRBV30
CAWSVGSRDGETQHF
TGTGCCTGGAGTGTCGGTAGCCGCGACGGGGAGACCCAGCACTTC
>TRBJ2-5|few|TRBD2|TRBV30
CAIGLAVQETQYF
TGTGCCATCGGACTAGCGGTGCAAGAGACCCAGTACTTC
>TRBJ2-2|few|-|TRBV25-1
CASSELGSGWNTGELFF
TGTGCCAGCAGTGAATTAGGGTCAGGGTGGAACACCGGGGAGCTGTTTTTT
>TRBJ1-6|-|TRBD1|TRBV7-3
CASSLRKTGTSPLHF
TGTGCCAGCAGCTTGAGGAAGACAGGGACTTCACCCCTCCACTTT
>TRBJ1-5|-|-|TRBV12-5
CASGLGAGYSNQPQHF
TGTGCTAGTGGTTTGGGGGCAGGATATAGCAATCAGCCCCAGCATTTT
>TRBJ2-1|once|-|TRBV6-4
CASSDSGYNEQFF
TGTGCCAGCAGTGACTCCGGATACAATGAGCAGTTCTTC